This T cell receptor (beta chain) appears in the sequencing data of a study of blood T cell repertoires in COVID-19 (TCRdb year 2020). Broadly, across the study: The collaborator samples originated in the United States, Italy and Spain and spanned the acute and convalescent phases of COVID-19. Deeply sampled blood TCRbeta repertoires from subjects exposed to, actively infected with, or recovered from COVID-19 were included in the dataset. The material from the prospective study consisted of cDNA or gDNA derived from T cells, B-cell-depleted T cells, or PBMCs. HLA class I and class II types, where available, came from metadata supplied by the sample provider rather than from assay-based typing. A de-identified subject ID, COVID-19 status, age in years and sex were almost always included in the sample metadata. The repertoires were released in a freely available public database intended as a resource for research on the immune response to SARS-CoV-2. Samples were obtained from the ongoing ImmuneRACE study (first 160 participants) and from 950 to 1,500 subjects provided by 6 global collaborators. What the work shows at the level of the full study, not this receptor alone: The quantity of clinical and demographic metadata differed by source and by participant and was supplied without curation.

The collaborating institutions used their own protocols to collect whole blood in K2EDTA tubes. For TCRbeta analysis, collaborators shipped samples in one of three forms: frozen whole blood, isolated PBMCs, or DNA extracted from either of those sample types. Notes on this clone: The antigen it recognizes is unknown. No much larger clone is present one base from it, and per-base qualities are unavailable.

The immunoSEQ Assay, a bias-controlled multiplex PCR, was used to amplify TCRbeta CDR3 regions from genomic DNA. On the study's bioinformatics: The number of nucleated cells in each sample was estimated from the amplification of reference gene primers within the assay. To quantify the absolute abundance of each unique TCRbeta CDR3 rearrangement, sequence reads were collapsed and filtered. For each sample, productive Simpson clonality was calculated as the square root of Simpson's diversity index over productive rearrangements. The table was pulled from immuneACCESS by TCRdb, which kept in-frame rearrangements only. Such tables lose some clones; where checked, under half of the loss comes from unresolved V genes, and the rest has no known cause. V, J and clone size reflect that table, while D and trimming were determined from the DNA. This sample is represented by more than 60,000 clones; about 86% of them were singletons. The ten largest clones capture approximately 4.4% of the sample.

The sequenced sample was peripheral blood. This sequence originates from a man in his fifties with active COVID-19.

The DNA sequence is TGCGCCAGCAGCCAGGCGGGACAGGGTCGCAGTGAGCAGTTCTTC. Its protein is CASSQAGQGRSEQFF. The rearrangement joined TRBV4-3 to TRBJ2-1; 9 nucleotides in the junction match TRBD1. Reading from cysteine to phenylalanine, the CDR3 counts 15 amino acids. The DNA shown is the 45-base CDR3, in frame from base 1. Trimming removed 3 bases from V and 9 bases from J; the gene matches leave 9 bases unexplained. CDR1 and CDR2 are drawn from the germline V gene: LGHNA, YSLEER.